This T cell receptor beta chain was found in a study of T-cell reconstitution after alpha-beta-depleted transplantation in children. This clonotype was counted ten times or more. Unique molecular identifiers tagged the TCRbeta library. TCRdb re-analysed the PCR reads in MiXCR, keeping a single row per CDR3 protein. This table has 300,000 to 400,000 distinct CDR3 sequences, 13% appearing once. The CDR3 consists of 14 residues. V was pared by 0 bases and J by 6 bases, with 10 bases between. The germline V gene encodes CDR1 SGHRS and CDR2 YFSETQ. Sample: PBMCs, taken from the stem cell graft. This receptor was identified in a human donor who donated a stem cell graft to a child with Fanconi anemia. V and J are TRBV5-1 and TRBJ2-1; D assignment may be TRBD1 or TRBD2 (5 bases each). The CDR3 protein is CASSLARGPNEQFF. The CDR3, as DNA: TGCGCCAGCAGCTTGGCCCGGGGACCCAATGAGCAGTTCTTC.